This is a list of T cell receptor beta chains from one sample in a study of control samples from healthy donors and cancer patients. Clones were read by immunoSEQ multiplex PCR, and TCRdb kept only the in-frame ones, dropping some. The sample records around 150,000 clones, 88% being singletons. The sequencing sample was made of blood. The receptors derive from a man aged 18 to 30 in good health. The CDR3 runs from the conserved cysteine through the conserved F or W. The D gene is left open where the match is weak. Not every row has a clone size; where given, it reads once, few, many or a size class.

v_call	d_call	j_call	clone_size	cdr3_nt	cdr3_aa
TRBV6-2/TRBV6-3	NA	TRBJ2-7	NA	TGTGCCAGCAGCGAGAGGGGAGACGAGCAGTACTTC	CASSERGDEQYF
TRBV5-8	NA	TRBJ1-2	NA	TGTGCCAGCAGCTTGGGCCCACTTGTACACTATGGCTACACCTTC	CASSLGPLVHYGYTF
TRBV2	NA	TRBJ1-1	once	TGTGCCAGCAGATCAGGGGTTCAAGGCAGCGGGGATGAAGCTTTCTTT	CASRSGVQGSGDEAFF
TRBV5-6	TRBD1	TRBJ1-6	NA	TGTGCCAGCAGCGTCGGGACAGGGGGATCACCCCTCCACTTT	CASSVGTGGSPLHF
TRBV30	NA	TRBJ1-2	NA	TGTGCCTGGAGTATGGGGGTTGGCTACACCTTC	CAWSMGVGYTF
TRBV15	NA	TRBJ2-1	NA	TGTGCCACCAGCACCATGGGGTCACGGGAACAGTTAACCTACAATGAGCAGTTCTTC	CATSTMGSREQLTYNEQFF
TRBV5-4	TRBD1	TRBJ1-2	NA	TGTGCCAGCAGTCCTGACTTGGACAGGGAAGATGGCTACACCTTC	CASSPDLDREDGYTF
TRBV5-1	NA	TRBJ1-1	NA	TGCGCCAGCAGCTTGAGGGGGAACACTGAAGCTTTCTTT	CASSLRGNTEAFF
TRBV30	TRBD2	TRBJ2-2	NA	TGTGCCTGGAGTGTACTTGGGGGGGTGGACACCGGGGAGCTGTTTTTT	CAWSVLGGVDTGELFF
TRBV10-3	NA	TRBJ1-3	NA	TGTGCCTCCCAGGACAGCCCGGGAAACACCATATATTTT	CASQDSPGNTIYF
TRBV5-4	NA	TRBJ1-2	NA	TGTGCCAGCAGCTTGGCCCCAGGTCCCGTCTATGGCTACACCTTC	CASSLAPGPVYGYTF
TRBV10-3	NA	TRBJ2-7	NA	TGTGCCATCAGCCAAGTGAAAGAAGTGATTGGCGAGCAGTACTTC	CAISQVKEVIGEQYF
TRBV16	NA	TRBJ1-3	NA	TGTGCCAGCAGCCGGGTACAAGCCTCTGGAAACACCATATATTTT	CASSRVQASGNTIYF
TRBV5-3	TRBD1	TRBJ2-1	NA	TGTGCCAGGCCAATACCGGGACAGGGGGCAGATGAGCAGTTCTTC	CARPIPGQGADEQFF
TRBV10-3	TRBD2	TRBJ2-1	NA	TGTGCCATCAGTGAGTATGCTGAGCGGGGCAATGAGCAGTTCTTC	CAISEYAERGNEQFF
TRBV5-5	NA	TRBJ1-6	NA	TGTGCCAGCAGCCTGCTCCGGGGCATCAATTCACCCCTCCACTTT	CASSLLRGINSPLHF
TRBV9	NA	TRBJ1-1	NA	TGTGCCAGCAGCTTGGACCTCGCCGGGACTGAAGCTTTCTTT	CASSLDLAGTEAFF
TRBV24-1	NA	TRBJ2-6	NA	TGTGCCACCAGTGATGGAGGGACCAACGTCCTGACTTTC	CATSDGGTNVLTF
TRBV28	NA	TRBJ2-6	NA	TGTGCCAGCGGCAGGGGGAGGGGTGGGGCCAACGTCCTGACTTTC	CASGRGRGGANVLTF
TRBV7-9	TRBD2	TRBJ2-3	NA	TGTGCCAGCAGCTTAGTCCTTCAGACTAGCGGGGGGGCAGATACGCAGTATTTT	CASSLVLQTSGGADTQYF
TRBV4-3	NA	TRBJ2-7	NA	TGCGCCAGCAGCCAGGGACCCACAAGGTCCGAGCAGTACTTC	CASSQGPTRSEQYF
TRBV10-1	NA	TRBJ1-4	once	TGCGCCAGCGCCAAGAACGTAGATGAAAAACTGTTTTTT	CASAKNVDEKLFF
TRBV4-1	NA	TRBJ2-7	NA	TGCGCCAGCAGCCAAGATTTACAGAACTCCTACGAGCAGTACTTC	CASSQDLQNSYEQYF
TRBV19	TRBD2	TRBJ2-1	NA	TGTGCCAGTAGTAAAAGCGGGGGCTCCTACAATGAGCAGTTCTTC	CASSKSGGSYNEQFF
TRBV30	TRBD1	TRBJ2-1	NA	TGTGCCTACCGGGACAGGGCTTCCAATGAGCAGTTCTTC	CAYRDRASNEQFF
TRBV19	NA	TRBJ2-1	NA	TGTGCCAGTGAAGGCAGGGACCACAATGAGCAGTTCTTC	CASEGRDHNEQFF
TRBV5-1	NA	TRBJ2-4	NA	TGCGCCAGCAGCTCGAATACAGGGCTCAAAAACATTCAGTACTTC	CASSSNTGLKNIQYF
TRBV30	TRBD1	TRBJ2-7	NA	TGTGCCTGGAGTGTCCCCCGCTTGGGGACAGGGAACCCCTACGAGCAGTACTTC	CAWSVPRLGTGNPYEQYF
TRBV7-9	NA	TRBJ1-2	NA	TGTGCCAGCAGCCCATACATCTATGGCTACACCTTC	CASSPYIYGYTF
TRBV12-5	NA	TRBJ1-2	NA	TGTGCTAGTGGGACGGACAGTCACTATGGCTACACCTTC	CASGTDSHYGYTF
TRBV19	NA	TRBJ2-1	once	TGTGCCAGTAGTATCTTGGGTGGCTCCTACAATGAGCAGTTCTTC	CASSILGGSYNEQFF
TRBV7-6	NA	TRBJ2-6	few	TGTGCCAGCAGGCCTAGTAGGGGGTCCTTTAACTCTGGGGCCAACGTCCTGACTTTC	CASRPSRGSFNSGANVLTF